Below are 5 T cell receptor beta chains sequenced from a single sample in a study of cytomegalovirus exposure and HLA in healthy donors. Only in-frame clones appear in the TCRdb table, and some are missing; sequencing was by immunoSEQ multiplex PCR. The sample lists about 190,000 clones, approximately 83% occurring once. Sequencing was done on a sample of PBMCs. The source of these receptors is a woman under 30 in good health and CMV-seropositive.

The rearrangement joins TRBV4-2 to TRBJ2-7, with TRBD1 identical over 10 bases. Germline values: CDR1 LGHNA, CDR2 YNFKEQ. The V gene end was trimmed by 2 bases and the J gene end by 3 bases; junction bases not matched to a gene: 7. This CDR3 comprises 16 residues. This CDR3 reads CASSQQFRTGGYEQYF. The CDR3, as DNA: TGTGCCAGCAGCCAACAGTTTCGGACAGGGGGCTACGAGCAGTACTTC.

The V gene is TRBV7-2, the J gene TRBJ1-5, with D possibly TRBD1 on 6 matching bases. V was pared by 5 bases and J by 7 bases, with 18 bases between. The germline V gene encodes CDR1 SGHTA and CDR2 FQGNSA. The CDR3 loop spans 15 amino acids. CDR3 loop: CASSGRGGGQQPQHF. The CDR3 DNA follows: TGTGCCAGCAGCGGGAGGGGCGGGGGGCAACAGCCCCAGCATTTT.

This clone was found a few times. This chain uses TRBV7-2 with TRBJ1-3; possibly TRBD1 for D (5 bases). Germline V CDR1 and CDR2: SGHTA, FQGNSA. V dropped 9 bases and J dropped 0 bases, with 9 bases sitting between them. This CDR3 spans 13 amino acids. CDR3 protein: CASLTDSGNTIYF. Here the CDR3 DNA reads TGTGCCAGTTTGACAGACTCTGGAAACACCATATATTTT.

The CDR3 sequence is CAISVGAPPRTEAFF. Written as DNA, the CDR3 is TGTGCCATCAGTGTTGGGGCACCCCCAAGGACTGAAGCTTTCTTT. The V call is TRBV10-3, the J call TRBJ1-1; D might be TRBD1 (5 bases). The CDR3 is made up of 15 amino acids. Germline CDR1 reads ENHRY; CDR2 reads SYGVKD. Deletions cut 4 bases from V and 5 bases from J, with 17 bases between.

The rearrangement uses TRBV29-1 and TRBJ1-3, with TRBD1 matching over 10 bases. The germline CDR1 and CDR2 sequences are SQVTM and ANQGSEA. There are 11 residues in the CDR3. V dropped 6 bases and J dropped 13; count of bases not matched to a gene: 6. CDR3 DNA sequence: TGCAGCGTCGGACAGGGGGGAGAGATATATTTT. Translated: CSVGQGGEIYF.